A selection of T cell receptor beta chains follows, all from one sample in a study of T cells in Graves' hyperthyroidism and ophthalmopathy. TCRdb re-derived calls from the multiplex PCR reads in MiXCR, one entry per CDR3 protein. The top ten hold roughly 49% of the sample, which has 300,000 to 400,000 distinct CDR3 sequences, 15% to 20% seen once. The source material was blood. The receptors were gathered from a woman between 50 and 59 years old with Graves' hyperthyroidism. The CDR3 runs from the conserved cysteine through the conserved F or W. A D gene is named only where the DNA matches it firmly. Only part of the rows carry a size: once, few, many, or a class if the clone is expanded.

d_call: TRBD2
v_call: TRBV5-5
j_call: TRBJ2-1
cdr3_length: 15
clone_size: .
cdr3_aa: CASSPSGSTYNEQFF
cdr3_nt: TGTGCCAGCAGCCCAAGCGGGAGTACCTACAATGAGCAGTTCTTC

d_call: TRBD2
v_call: TRBV20-1
j_call: TRBJ2-3
cdr3_length: 14
clone_size: many
cdr3_aa: CSARLLAGDDTQYF
cdr3_nt: TGCAGTGCTAGGCTACTAGCGGGGGATGATACGCAGTATTTT

d_call: .
v_call: TRBV6-1
j_call: TRBJ1-1
cdr3_length: 15
clone_size: many
cdr3_aa: CASSEGDTETSEAFF
cdr3_nt: TGTGCCAGCAGTGAAGGCGACACGGAGACTTCTGAAGCTTTCTTT

d_call: .
v_call: TRBV29-1
j_call: TRBJ1-2
cdr3_length: 13
clone_size: .
cdr3_aa: CSVEWGRTNGYTF
cdr3_nt: TGCAGCGTTGAATGGGGCAGGACGAATGGCTACACCTTC

d_call: TRBD1
v_call: TRBV7-9
j_call: TRBJ1-5
cdr3_length: 16
clone_size: .
cdr3_aa: CASSSYRGGGNQPQHF
cdr3_nt: TGTGCCAGCAGCTCATACAGGGGTGGTGGCAATCAGCCCCAGCATTTT

d_call: .
v_call: TRBV11-2
j_call: TRBJ1-6
cdr3_length: 13
clone_size: few
cdr3_aa: CASSSQYNSPLHF
cdr3_nt: TGTGCCAGCAGCTCACAGTATAATTCACCCCTCCACTTT

d_call: .
v_call: TRBV2
j_call: TRBJ1-2
cdr3_length: 13
clone_size: many
cdr3_aa: CASRRDSSYGYTF
cdr3_nt: TGTGCCAGCAGGAGAGACAGTAGCTATGGCTACACCTTC

d_call: TRBD1
v_call: TRBV28
j_call: TRBJ1-2
cdr3_length: 14
clone_size: many
cdr3_aa: CASRKMTGFYGYTF
cdr3_nt: TGTGCCAGCAGGAAAATGACAGGGTTCTATGGCTACACCTTC

d_call: .
v_call: TRBV20-1
j_call: TRBJ2-3
cdr3_length: 15
clone_size: .
cdr3_aa: CSARDNQRFTDTQYF
cdr3_nt: TGCAGTGCCCGGGACAACCAGAGATTCACAGATACGCAGTATTTT

d_call: .
v_call: TRBV12-3/TRBV12-4
j_call: TRBJ2-2
cdr3_length: 13
clone_size: few
cdr3_aa: CASSFMGVGELFF
cdr3_nt: TGTGCCAGCAGTTTCATGGGGGTCGGGGAGCTGTTTTTT

d_call: .
v_call: TRBV10-2
j_call: TRBJ2-3
cdr3_length: 13
clone_size: .
cdr3_aa: CASGTSSTDTQYF
cdr3_nt: TGCGCCAGCGGGACATCTAGCACAGATACGCAGTATTTT

d_call: .
v_call: TRBV2
j_call: TRBJ1-5
cdr3_length: 13
clone_size: .
cdr3_aa: CASTRDLSQPQHF
cdr3_nt: TGTGCCAGCACTCGGGACCTCAGTCAGCCCCAGCATTTT

d_call: .
v_call: TRBV5-1
j_call: TRBJ1-4
cdr3_length: 16
clone_size: .
cdr3_aa: CASSTDWTGSPEKLFF
cdr3_nt: TGCGCCAGCAGCACGGACTGGACCGGTTCGCCTGAAAAACTGTTTTTT

d_call: .
v_call: TRBV29-1
j_call: TRBJ1-1
cdr3_length: 13
clone_size: few
cdr3_aa: CSVEVTPGTEAFF
cdr3_nt: TGCAGCGTTGAAGTAACCCCTGGGACTGAAGCTTTCTTT

d_call: TRBD1
v_call: TRBV30
j_call: TRBJ1-4
cdr3_length: 15
clone_size: few
cdr3_aa: CAWSLQGQGREKLFF
cdr3_nt: TGTGCCTGGAGTCTTCAGGGACAGGGCAGGGAAAAACTGTTTTTT

d_call: .
v_call: TRBV27
j_call: TRBJ2-1
cdr3_length: 11
clone_size: many
cdr3_aa: CASSYYNEQFF
cdr3_nt: TGTGCCAGCAGTTACTACAATGAGCAGTTCTTC

d_call: TRBD1
v_call: TRBV6-1
j_call: TRBJ2-1
cdr3_length: 18
clone_size: few
cdr3_aa: CASKGARGGAFVIYEQFF
cdr3_nt: TGTGCCAGCAAAGGAGCACGAGGGGGCGCTTTTGTGATCTATGAGCAGTTCTTC

d_call: .
v_call: TRBV12-3/TRBV12-4
j_call: TRBJ1-4
cdr3_length: 13
clone_size: few
cdr3_aa: CASSLVLYEKLFF
cdr3_nt: TGTGCCAGCAGTTTGGTGTTGTATGAAAAACTGTTTTTT

d_call: .
v_call: TRBV28
j_call: TRBJ2-3
cdr3_length: 16
clone_size: few
cdr3_aa: CASTTGGGAGTDTQYF
cdr3_nt: TGTGCCAGCACCACAGGGGGGGGCGCGGGCACAGATACGCAGTATTTT

d_call: TRBD2
v_call: TRBV2
j_call: TRBJ2-1
cdr3_length: 16
clone_size: many
cdr3_aa: CASSLRGGRAGNEQFF
cdr3_nt: TGTGCCAGCAGCTTGCGGGGCGGGAGGGCCGGCAATGAGCAGTTCTTC